Detailed here is one T cell receptor (beta chain). Its target is unknown. TCRdb reprocessed the reads with MiXCR, giving one entry per CDR3 protein. The data show 550,000 to 850,000 distinct CDR3 sequences, roughly a third seen once. Between the trimmed V and J ends, which lost 4 bases and 6 bases, there was a span of 9 bases. Germline V gene data show CDR1 as KGHSH and CDR2 as LQKENI. This CDR3 is 12 amino acids long. The entry originates in a study of T cell repertoires in cytomegalovirus infection. Study context: HLA-B-restricted CMV epitopes that are well studied were used alongside recently identified HLA-C-restricted ones.

Overall study results and limits: Ex vivo, HLA-C-restricted CMV-specific TCR beta clonotypes prevailed over the rest of the response.

The receptor was derived from a human donor in good health (CMV status not recorded). Some clones in this sample may be carry-over from other donors' samples. Here the sequenced sample was cultured PBMCs, taken from culture after CMV antigen stimulation. The chain combines TRBV18 with TRBJ1-1; D ambiguous. The CDR3 nucleotides read TGTGCCAGCTCACTTGGTTTACCTGAAGCTTTCTTT. Encoded protein: CASSLGLPEAFF.